One and the same sample provided the 6 T cell receptor beta chains below, sequenced in a study of cytomegalovirus exposure and HLA in healthy donors. PCR was performed using 60 Vbeta and 13 Jbeta primers. Profiled with immunoSEQ multiplex PCR; TCRdb holds only in-frame clones, not every one. Found here are about 130,000 clones, roughly 74% of them singletons; the top ten hold 4% to 4.5%. Source material: PBMCs. These receptor sequences come from a woman aged 45-65 years in good health and CMV-seropositive.

As DNA, the CDR3 is TGCGCCAGCAAGGTACAGGGGGCGAACACCGGGGAGCTGTTTTTT. Protein: CASKVQGANTGELFF. This sequence joins TRBV5-1 and TRBJ2-2; 8 positions match TRBD1. The CDR3 is 15 amino acids. V gave up 6 bases and J gave up 0 bases; unmatched junction bases: 4. The germline V gene encodes CDR1 SGHRS and CDR2 YFSETQ.

The rearrangement uses TRBV7-2 and TRBJ1-4; D ambiguous. The CDR3 totals 14 residues. Germline-derived CDR1 and CDR2 are SGHTA and FQGNSA. The V gene lost 1 base and the J gene lost 7 bases, with 10 bases spanning the gap. For the CDR3, the DNA is TGTGCCAGCAGCTTAGAGAACAGACCTGAAAAACTGTTTTTT. This encodes CASSLENRPEKLFF. Together with reference TRBV7-2 and TRBJ1-4, the CDR3 gives the full variable domain: GAGVSQSPSNKVTEKGKDVELRCDPISGHTALYWYRQSLGQGLEFLIYFQGNSAPDKSGLPSDRFSAERTGGSVSTLTIQRTQQEDSAVYLCASSLENRPEKLFFGSGTQLSVL.

The chain employs TRBV7-9 and TRBJ1-5; weak D call: TRBD1 (5 bases). V was pared by 5 bases and J by 5 bases, with 16 bases between. The CDR3 totals 15 residues. Germline V CDR1 and CDR2: SEHNR, FQNEAQ (reference sequence). The CDR3, as DNA: TGTGCCAGCAGCCTAAACGCAGGGTTGGATCAGCCCCAGCATTTT. Its protein product is CASSLNAGLDQPQHF.

The chain recombines TRBV11-2 with TRBJ2-1; D is possibly TRBD2 (6 bases). This CDR3 is 17 amino acids long. Germline lookup yields CDR1 SGHAT and CDR2 FQNNGV. V dropped 2 bases and J dropped 7 bases, with 21 bases sitting between them. The CDR3 bases are TGTGCCAGCAGCTTACTAATCCTTACGCGGGGCGCGAATGAGCAGTTCTTC. Translation gives CASSLLILTRGANEQFF.

Comments on this clone: A junction boundary mismatches the germline segment, possibly from a read error. In the same sample, other DNA sequences code for this CDR3. The rearrangement links TRBV19 to TRBJ2-1; 12 positions agree with TRBD2. The germline CDR1 and CDR2 sequences are LNHDA and SQIVND (reference sequence). CDR3 length equals 17 residues. DNA of the CDR3: TGTGCCAGTAGCATAGTCCCTGGACTAGCGGGGTTGGATGAGCAGTTCTTC. This encodes CASSIVPGLAGLDEQFF.

This chain connects TRBV6-5 to TRBJ2-7, with 7 bases fitting TRBD1. From germline, CDR1 is MNHEY and CDR2 SVGAGI. The CDR3 is made up of 15 amino acids. The trim removed 5 bases at V and 1 base at J, leaving 8 bases unmatched. The CDR3: CASSTGVQGSYEQYF. The CDR3 DNA reads TGTGCCAGCAGTACAGGGGTTCAGGGATCCTACGAGCAGTACTTC.